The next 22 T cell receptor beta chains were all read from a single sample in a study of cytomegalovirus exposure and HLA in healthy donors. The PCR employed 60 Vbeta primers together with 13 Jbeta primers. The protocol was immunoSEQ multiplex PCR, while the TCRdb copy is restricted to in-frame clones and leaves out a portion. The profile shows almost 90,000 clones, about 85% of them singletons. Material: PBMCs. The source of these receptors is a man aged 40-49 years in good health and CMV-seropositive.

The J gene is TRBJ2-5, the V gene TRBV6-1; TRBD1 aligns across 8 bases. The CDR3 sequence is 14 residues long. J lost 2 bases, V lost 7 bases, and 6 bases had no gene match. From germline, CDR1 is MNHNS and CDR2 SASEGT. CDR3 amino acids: CASIRTGYQETQYF. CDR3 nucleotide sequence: TGTGCCAGCATCAGGACAGGGTATCAAGAGACCCAGTACTTC.

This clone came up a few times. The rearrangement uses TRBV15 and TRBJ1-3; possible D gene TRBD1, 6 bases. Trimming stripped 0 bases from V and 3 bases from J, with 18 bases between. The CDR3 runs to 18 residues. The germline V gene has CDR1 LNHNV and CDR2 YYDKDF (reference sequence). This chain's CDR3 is CATSRDRPGGKYGNTIYF. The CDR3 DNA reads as TGTGCCACCAGCAGAGATCGGCCGGGGGGCAAGTATGGAAACACCATATATTTT.

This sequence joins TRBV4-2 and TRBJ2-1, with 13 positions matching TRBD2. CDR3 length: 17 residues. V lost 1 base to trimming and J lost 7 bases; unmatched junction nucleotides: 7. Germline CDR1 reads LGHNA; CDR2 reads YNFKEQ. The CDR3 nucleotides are TGTGCCAGCAGCCAAGCCCCCGGACTAGCGGGAGAAAATGAGCAGTTCTTC. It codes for CASSQAPGLAGENEQFF.

The CDR3 coding sequence is TGTGCCTGGAGTGTAAGCAGGGGCTACTCCTACGAGCAGTACTTC. Amino acid sequence: CAWSVSRGYSYEQYF. V and J are TRBV30 and TRBJ2-7; a weak D match, TRBD1 (6 bases). CDR3 length equals 15 residues. Germline lookup yields CDR1 GTSNPN and CDR2 SVGIG (reference sequence). Trimming took off 0 bases at V and 0 bases at J, with 12 bases between the two ends.

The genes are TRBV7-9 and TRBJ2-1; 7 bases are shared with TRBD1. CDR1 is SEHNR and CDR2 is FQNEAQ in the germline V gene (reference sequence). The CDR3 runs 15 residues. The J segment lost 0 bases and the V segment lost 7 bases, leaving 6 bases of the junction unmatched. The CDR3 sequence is CASTETGISYNEQFF. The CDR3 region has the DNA TGTGCCAGCACCGAGACAGGGATCTCCTACAATGAGCAGTTCTTC.

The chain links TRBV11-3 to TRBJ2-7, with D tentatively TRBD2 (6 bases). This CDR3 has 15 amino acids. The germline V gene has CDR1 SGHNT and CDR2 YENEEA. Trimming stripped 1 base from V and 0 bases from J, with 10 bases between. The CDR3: CASSLGGLGSYEQYF. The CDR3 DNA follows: TGTGCCAGCAGCTTAGGGGGACTGGGCTCCTACGAGCAGTACTTC.

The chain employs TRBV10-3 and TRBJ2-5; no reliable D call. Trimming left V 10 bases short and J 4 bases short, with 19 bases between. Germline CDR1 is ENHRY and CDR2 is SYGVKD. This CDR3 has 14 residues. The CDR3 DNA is TGTGCCAGCAGCACCTTTGAGCTTGGAGAGACCCAGTACTTC. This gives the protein CASSTFELGETQYF.

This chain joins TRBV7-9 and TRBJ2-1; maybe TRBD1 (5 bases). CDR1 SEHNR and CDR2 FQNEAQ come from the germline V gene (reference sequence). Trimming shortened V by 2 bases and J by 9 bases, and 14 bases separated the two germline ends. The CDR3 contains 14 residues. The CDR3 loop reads CASSLSQGLSEQFF. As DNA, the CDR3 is TGTGCCAGCAGCTTAAGTCAGGGTTTGTCTGAGCAGTTCTTC.

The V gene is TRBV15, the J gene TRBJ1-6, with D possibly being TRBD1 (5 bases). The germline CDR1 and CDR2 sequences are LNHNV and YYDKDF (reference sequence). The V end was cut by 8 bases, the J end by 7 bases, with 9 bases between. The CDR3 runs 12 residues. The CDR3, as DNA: TGTGCCACCGGACACCAAAATTCACCCCTCCACTTT. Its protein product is CATGHQNSPLHF.

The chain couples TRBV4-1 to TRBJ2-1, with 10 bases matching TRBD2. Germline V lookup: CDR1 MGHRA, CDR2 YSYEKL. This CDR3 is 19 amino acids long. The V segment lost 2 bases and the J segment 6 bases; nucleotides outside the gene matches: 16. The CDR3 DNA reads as TGCGCCAGCAGCCAATCTGGGCTAGCGGGAGTTCGGATCTTCAATGAGCAGTTCTTC. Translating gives CASSQSGLAGVRIFNEQFF.

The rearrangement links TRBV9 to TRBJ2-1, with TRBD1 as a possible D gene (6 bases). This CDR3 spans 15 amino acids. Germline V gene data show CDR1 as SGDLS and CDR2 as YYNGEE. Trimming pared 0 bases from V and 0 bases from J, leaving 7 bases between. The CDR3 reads CASSVGGLSYNEQFF. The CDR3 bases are TGTGCCAGCAGCGTAGGGGGGCTCTCCTACAATGAGCAGTTCTTC.

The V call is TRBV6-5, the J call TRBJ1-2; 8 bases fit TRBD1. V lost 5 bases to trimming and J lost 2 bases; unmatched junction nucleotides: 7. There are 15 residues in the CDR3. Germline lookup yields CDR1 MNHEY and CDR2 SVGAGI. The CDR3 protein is CASSTVRGRNYGYTF. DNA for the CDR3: TGTGCCAGCAGTACTGTCAGGGGGCGCAACTATGGCTACACCTTC.

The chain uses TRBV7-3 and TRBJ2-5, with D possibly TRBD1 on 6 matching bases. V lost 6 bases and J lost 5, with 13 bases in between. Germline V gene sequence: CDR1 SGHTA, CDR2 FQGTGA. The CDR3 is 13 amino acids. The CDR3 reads CASSSGAGETQYF. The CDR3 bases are TGTGCCAGCAGTTCAGGGGCGGGTGAGACCCAGTACTTC.

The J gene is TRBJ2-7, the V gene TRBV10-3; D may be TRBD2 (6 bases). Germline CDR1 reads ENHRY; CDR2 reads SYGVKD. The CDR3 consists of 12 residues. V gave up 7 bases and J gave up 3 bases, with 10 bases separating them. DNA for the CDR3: TGTGCCATCAAGGAGGGAATCTACGAGCAGTACTTC. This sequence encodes CAIKEGIYEQYF.

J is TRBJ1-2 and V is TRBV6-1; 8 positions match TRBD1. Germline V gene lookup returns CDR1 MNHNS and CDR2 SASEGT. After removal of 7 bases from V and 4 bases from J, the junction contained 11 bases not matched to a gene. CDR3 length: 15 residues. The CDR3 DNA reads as TGTGCCAGCACCGAACGAGGACAGGGTGTCTATGGCTACACCTTC. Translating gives CASTERGQGVYGYTF.

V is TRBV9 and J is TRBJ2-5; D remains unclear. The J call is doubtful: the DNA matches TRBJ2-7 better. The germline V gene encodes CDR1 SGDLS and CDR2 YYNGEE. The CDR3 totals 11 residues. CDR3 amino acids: CASSVGHEQYF. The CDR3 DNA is TGTGCCAGCAGCGTAGGTCACGAGCAGTACTTC.

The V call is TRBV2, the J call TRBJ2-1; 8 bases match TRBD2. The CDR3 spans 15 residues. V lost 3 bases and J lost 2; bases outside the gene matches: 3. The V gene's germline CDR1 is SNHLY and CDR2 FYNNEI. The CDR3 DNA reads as TGTGCCAGCAGTGACGAAGCGGGGGCCTACAATGAGCAGTTCTTC. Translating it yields CASSDEAGAYNEQFF.

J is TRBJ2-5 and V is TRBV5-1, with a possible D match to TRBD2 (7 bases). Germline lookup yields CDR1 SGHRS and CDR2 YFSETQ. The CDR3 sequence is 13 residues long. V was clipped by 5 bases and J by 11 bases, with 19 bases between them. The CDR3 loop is CASSISRGGEQYF. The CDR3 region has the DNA TGCGCCAGCAGTATCTCGAGAGGGGGGGAGCAGTACTTC.

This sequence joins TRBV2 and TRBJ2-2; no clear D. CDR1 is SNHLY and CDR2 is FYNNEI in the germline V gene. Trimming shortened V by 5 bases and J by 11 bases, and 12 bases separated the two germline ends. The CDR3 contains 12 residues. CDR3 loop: CASSPSFPELFF. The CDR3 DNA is TGTGCCAGCAGTCCTTCGTTCCCCGAGCTGTTTTTT.

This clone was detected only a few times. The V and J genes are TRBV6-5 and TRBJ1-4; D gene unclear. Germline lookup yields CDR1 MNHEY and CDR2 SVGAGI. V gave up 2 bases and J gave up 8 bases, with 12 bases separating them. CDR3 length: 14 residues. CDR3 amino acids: CASSYRPGREKLFF. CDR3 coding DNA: TGTGCCAGCAGTTACCGGCCGGGGAGGGAAAAACTGTTTTTT.

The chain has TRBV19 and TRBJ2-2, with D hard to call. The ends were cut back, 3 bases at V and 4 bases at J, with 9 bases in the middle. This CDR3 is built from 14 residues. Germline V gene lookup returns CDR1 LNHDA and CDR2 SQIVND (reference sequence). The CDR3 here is CASSILRSTGELFF. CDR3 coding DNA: TGTGCCAGTAGTATCTTGCGTAGCACCGGGGAGCTGTTTTTT.

The CDR3 sequence: CASSLQEDVVISNQPQHF. The CDR3 bases are TGCGCCAGCAGCCTCCAGGAGGACGTAGTGATCTCCAATCAGCCCCAGCATTTT. This chain uses TRBV5-1 with TRBJ1-5, with D unclear. V was cut by 4 bases and J by 3 bases, with 23 bases left in between. This CDR3 region has 18 residues. CDR1 SGHRS and CDR2 YFSETQ come from the germline V gene.